This T cell receptor beta chain was obtained from a study of shared clonotypes between healthy human individuals. Details on this clone: Its target is unknown.

CDR1 SGHAT and CDR2 FQNNGV come from the germline V gene. The trim removed 4 bases at V and 5 bases at J, leaving 5 bases unmatched. The CDR3 has 13 amino acids. Overall study results and limits: In general, naive subsets displayed greater estimated richness than memory subsets did.

Healthy HIV-negative adults with no recent acute infections or vaccinations were recruited as donors. Researchers partitioned CD4+ cells into CD45RA+ naive and CD45RA-negative memory subsets. The data were produced by immunoSEQ multiplex PCR, yet TCRdb's version contains in-frame clones alone and is incomplete. The sample has 850,000 to 1,200,000 clones, around 74% seen once. The chain employs TRBV11-2 and TRBJ2-7, with 7 nucleotides matching TRBD1. The source of this sequence is a man between 18 and 35 years old in good health. Source material: memory CD4+ T cells sorted from blood. Subset noted: CD45RA-negative fraction. CDR3 sequence (DNA): TGTGCCAGCAGCTCGGGACAGTTGAACGAGCAGTACTTC. Translation: CASSSGQLNEQYF.